The 5 T cell receptor beta chains below were found in one sample sequenced in a study of cytomegalovirus exposure and HLA in healthy donors. Sequenced by immunoSEQ multiplex PCR; TCRdb stores in-frame clones only, minus some. The repertoire includes about 88,000 clones, less than 90% of them detected once, and 9% to 13% sits in the top ten. The sequencing sample was made of PBMCs. All receptors derive from a young woman in good health and CMV-seropositive.

The gene calls are TRBV5-1 and TRBJ1-5; the D gene is possibly TRBD1 (5 bases). The germline V gene encodes CDR1 SGHRS and CDR2 YFSETQ. Trimming took 4 bases from V and 1 from J, leaving 6 bases between them. The CDR3 has 13 residues. The CDR3 DNA is TGCGCCAGCAGCGGGGGGAGCAATCAGCCCCAGCATTTT. Its translation is CASSGGSNQPQHF. Based on the CDR3 plus reference TRBV5-1 and TRBJ1-5, the full variable domain is KAGVTQTPRYLIKTRGQQVTLSCSPISGHRSVSWYQQTPGQGLQFLFEYFSETQRNKGNFPGRFSGRQFSNSRSEMNVSTLELGDSALYLCASSGGSNQPQHFGDGTRLSIL.

The rearrangement joins TRBV4-2 to TRBJ1-1, with D perhaps TRBD1 (5 bases). The CDR3 is 14 residues long. Deletions cut 3 bases from V and 6 bases from J, with 14 bases between. From germline, CDR1 is LGHNA and CDR2 YNFKEQ. The CDR3 protein is CASSHLGRLAEAFF. The CDR3 coding sequence is TGTGCCAGCAGCCACCTGGGACGACTAGCTGAAGCTTTCTTT.

The chain recombines TRBV18 with TRBJ2-7, with TRBD2 as a possible D gene (6 bases). The V end lost 4 bases, the J end lost 3 bases, and 10 bases lay between the germline ends. CDR1 and CDR2 (germline): KGHSH, LQKENI. The CDR3 is 13 residues long. In DNA, the CDR3 is TGTGCCAGCTCACAAACCGGGGGCTACGAGCAGTACTTC. It codes for CASSQTGGYEQYF.

The rearrangement joins TRBV5-1 to TRBJ2-7; 12 nucleotides agree with TRBD1. Germline V gene data show CDR1 as SGHRS and CDR2 as YFSETQ. Losses at the gene ends were 2 bases for V and 5 bases for J; bases not matched to a gene: 2. CDR3 length: 14 residues. The CDR3 loop is CASSFGDRGHEQYF. The CDR3 DNA is TGCGCCAGCAGCTTTGGGGACAGGGGGCACGAGCAGTACTTC.

The rearrangement joins TRBV4-3 to TRBJ2-1; D is unclear. The CDR3 has 14 amino acids. Trimming removed 0 bases from V and 7 bases from J, with 10 bases in between. Germline V gene data show CDR1 as LGHNA and CDR2 as YSLEER. The CDR3 coding sequence is TGCGCCAGCAGCCAAGATTGGTTACGGAATGAGCAGTTCTTC. Protein: CASSQDWLRNEQFF.